There are a few counts of the clone carrying this TCR beta chain. At a deep level, the assay was run. Authors' analysis steps: Junction-only sequences without quality scores were provided by ImmunoSEQ, so filtering was different. Some clones are missing from TCRdb's copy, which holds only in-frame ones; the method was immunoSEQ multiplex PCR. Clone size and the V and J calls come from that table; the DNA yielded D and trimming. The data contain roughly 1,100,000 clones, about 77% of them singletons. This sample was included in a study of shared clonotypes between healthy human individuals. Study in general: In total, the donors were a couple of women and a few men aged 18 to 49.

CDR3 length equals 15 residues. V shed 1 base, J shed 8 bases, and the junction held 5 bases outside the gene matches. CDR1 and CDR2 (germline): SGHTA, FQGNSA. The sample taken for sequencing was memory CD4+ T cells sorted from blood. Subset in this sample: CD45RA-negative fraction. This clonotype was sampled from a man aged 18 to 30 in good health. The rearrangement links TRBV7-2 to TRBJ1-5; 10 nucleotides match TRBD1. CDR3 bases: TGTGCCAGCAGCTTAGGAGGACAGGGGGTAGAGCCCCAGCATTTT. Residues: CASSLGGQGVEPQHF. The whole variable domain, filled in from reference TRBV7-2 and TRBJ1-5, reads GAGVSQSPSNKVTEKGKDVELRCDPISGHTALYWYRQSLGQGLEFLIYFQGNSAPDKSGLPSDRFSAERTGGSVSTLTIQRTQQEDSAVYLCASSLGGQGVEPQHFGDGTRLSIL.